These 8 T cell receptor beta chains share one sample of origin, sequenced in a study of sequential checkpoint blockade in melanoma. Only in-frame clones appear in the TCRdb table, and some are missing; sequencing was by immunoSEQ multiplex PCR. Found here are fewer than 50,000 clones, around nine tenths of them singletons; the top ten hold 12%. The sample's treatment: randomized to nivolumab then ipilimumab (arm A) or the reverse (arm B). The source was CD8+ T cells sorted from blood (inferred from file names), collected from a patient given nivolumab and ipilimumab in sequence. Receptors were obtained from a human donor with melanoma.

The rearrangement uses TRBV5-6 and TRBJ1-5; D unclear. The V end lost 0 bases, the J end lost 5 bases, and 12 bases lay between the germline ends. The CDR3 consists of 15 residues. CDR1 SGHDT and CDR2 YYEEEE come from the germline V gene. The CDR3 DNA reads TGTGCCAGCAGCTTGGTTTCGGGTGTGGATCAGCCCCAGCATTTT. Its protein product is CASSLVSGVDQPQHF.

The chain carries TRBV29-1 and TRBJ2-2; 10 bases match TRBD2. Trimming removed 2 bases from V and 0 bases from J; junction bases left unmatched: 0. CDR3 size: 15 residues. CDR1 SQVTM and CDR2 ANQGSEA come from the germline V gene. CDR3 sequence reads: CSVELAGANTGELFF. The CDR3 DNA reads TGCAGCGTTGAACTAGCGGGGGCGAACACCGGGGAGCTGTTTTTT.

The chain combines TRBV7-6 with TRBJ2-2; the D is unclear. The CDR3 loop spans 16 amino acids. Trimming took off 5 bases at V and 1 base at J, with 14 bases between the two ends. Germline assignment: CDR1 SGHVS and CDR2 FNYEAQ. The CDR3 DNA sequence: TGTGCCAGCAGCCCCCTCTTTGAACAGAACACCGGGGAGCTGTTTTTT. It specifies CASSPLFEQNTGELFF.

The V and J genes are TRBV4-2 and TRBJ2-1; 11 positions agree with TRBD2. V gave up 0 bases and J gave up 5 bases; unmatched junction bases: 15. The CDR3 totals 20 residues. Germline V CDR1 and CDR2: LGHNA, YNFKEQ. In DNA, the CDR3 is TGTGCCAGCAGCCAAGAGACGCTTCTCCTACTAGCGGGAGTCGACAATGAGCAGTTCTTC. Its translation: CASSQETLLLLAGVDNEQFF.

The chain couples TRBV6-5 to TRBJ1-1; 7 nucleotides match TRBD1. CDR1 and CDR2 (germline): MNHEY, SVGAGI. The CDR3 runs to 14 residues. The J segment lost 0 bases and the V segment lost 6 bases, leaving 4 bases of the junction unmatched. CDR3 bases: TGTGCCAGCAGGAGACAGGGCCTGAACACTGAAGCTTTCTTT. It specifies CASRRQGLNTEAFF.

J is TRBJ1-2 and V is TRBV6-5, with a possible D match to TRBD1 (6 bases). With 2 bases removed from V and 2 bases from J, the gap between germline ends came to 12 bases. There are 15 residues in the CDR3. CDR1 MNHEY and CDR2 SVGAGI come from the germline V gene. DNA of the CDR3: TGTGCCAGCAGTTACGGGCAGGGGAAGAACTATGGCTACACCTTC. Translated: CASSYGQGKNYGYTF.

DNA of the CDR3: TGTGCCAGCAGCTCCCGAGTAGCGAGAACAGATACGCAGTATTTT. Protein: CASSSRVARTDTQYF. The V call is TRBV9, the J call TRBJ2-3; the D gene is possibly TRBD2 (5 bases). The CDR3 runs to 15 residues. With 4 bases removed from V and 3 bases from J, the gap between germline ends came to 15 bases. CDR1 and CDR2 from the germline V gene are SGDLS and YYNGEE. The variable domain in full, completed from reference TRBV9 and TRBJ2-3, reads DSGVTQTPKHLITATGQRVTLRCSPRSGDLSVYWYQQSLDQGLQFLIQYYNGEERAKGNILERFSAQQFPDLHSELNLSSLELGDSALYFCASSSRVARTDTQYFGPGTRLTVL.

The CDR3 protein is CASSILSGELFF. As DNA, the CDR3 is TGTGCCAGCAGTATACTCTCCGGGGAGCTGTTTTTT. The genes are TRBV6-5 and TRBJ2-2, with D hard to call. CDR3 length: 12 amino acids. From germline, CDR1 is MNHEY and CDR2 SVGAGI. Between the trimmed V and J ends, which lost 5 bases and 6 bases, there was a span of 7 bases.